This T cell receptor (beta chain) derives from a study of beta chain features in type 1 diabetes. Study background: Researchers looked at about 110 million sorted cells across all samples. General study points: Type 1 diabetes patients showed a moderate but significant shortening of TCRB CDR3s in all four CD4+ subsets.

This clone has just a few counts. Its antigen is still unknown. Deletions cut 1 base from V and 9 bases from J, with 6 bases between. The CDR3 totals 12 residues. CDR1 is MDHEN, CDR2 SYDVKM, per germline. A CD45RO/CCR7/CD25/CD127/CD95/CD27 panel sorted naive, central memory, regulatory and stem cell-like memory CD4+ cells. Each sorted fraction was over 95% pure. The authors reverse transcribed all of the isolated RNA, so sequencing captured expressed TCRB transcripts. Each sample of naive, central memory or regulatory T cells had, on average, about 3.57 million reads. TCRdb keeps only in-frame clones here, not all; method: immunoSEQ multiplex PCR. The data show a few hundred thousand clones, roughly 24% seen once.

The chain joins TRBV28 to TRBJ2-2; tentatively, D is TRBD1 (5 bases). This clonotype originated in a woman in her twenties or thirties with type 1 diabetes. Sample: naive CD4+ T cells from blood. The CDR3 DNA follows: TGTGCCAGCAGTTTATTGGACAGGGAGCTGTTTTTT. Protein: CASSLLDRELFF.